This is a list of T cell receptor beta chains from one sample in a study of post-analysis software for immune sequencing data. TCRdb analysed the PCR reads with MiXCR anew, one entry per CDR3 protein. Of approximately 400,000 distinct CDR3 sequences in the sample, around 33% were seen once. The sequenced sample consisted of blood. Receptors originate from a girl aged 10 to 17 with multiple sclerosis. Both conserved end residues are part of each CDR3. Each record gives: J gene, clone size, D gene, V gene, CDR3 DNA, CDR3 protein. The D gene is left open where the match is weak. Clone size is given for some rows only: seen once, a few or many times, or a class if the clone is expanded.

J gene: TRBJ2-5; clone size: NA; D gene: NA; V gene: TRBV7-2; CDR3 DNA: TGTGCCAGCAGCTTAGACTCTCGCCGGGCTCAAGAGACCCAGTACTTC; CDR3 protein: CASSLDSRRAQETQYF
J gene: TRBJ2-7; clone size: NA; D gene: NA; V gene: TRBV7-2; CDR3 DNA: TGTGCCAGCAGCTTATTCGGTCGTTGGTCATCCTACGAGCAGTACTTC; CDR3 protein: CASSLFGRWSSYEQYF
J gene: TRBJ2-1; clone size: few; D gene: TRBD2; V gene: TRBV12-3/TRBV12-4; CDR3 DNA: TGTGCCAGCAGTCCGCTGGGGGCGGGGGGGCCAGCAACGTTCTACAATGAGCAGTTCTTC; CDR3 protein: CASSPLGAGGPATFYNEQFF
J gene: TRBJ1-1; clone size: NA; D gene: NA; V gene: TRBV3-1; CDR3 DNA: TGTGCCAGCAGCCCAGCATTACAGAGCACTGAAGCTTTCTTT; CDR3 protein: CASSPALQSTEAFF
J gene: TRBJ2-7; clone size: NA; D gene: NA; V gene: TRBV6-2/TRBV6-3; CDR3 DNA: TGTGCCAGCTGTCAAAACGCCTACGAGCAGTACTTC; CDR3 protein: CASCQNAYEQYF
J gene: TRBJ2-1; clone size: few; D gene: TRBD1; V gene: TRBV14; CDR3 DNA: TGTGCCAGCAGCTCTCTCAGGGGGCAGACGAATGAGCAGTTCTTC; CDR3 protein: CASSSLRGQTNEQFF
J gene: TRBJ2-5; clone size: many; D gene: TRBD1; V gene: TRBV12-3/TRBV12-4; CDR3 DNA: TGTGCCAGCAGTCTTGGGGACAGTCAAGAGACCCAGTACTTC; CDR3 protein: CASSLGDSQETQYF
J gene: TRBJ2-3; clone size: few; D gene: NA; V gene: TRBV7-9; CDR3 DNA: TGTGCCAGCAGCCCCCGGGTTACAGATACGCAGTATTTT; CDR3 protein: CASSPRVTDTQYF
J gene: TRBJ2-1; clone size: few; D gene: NA; V gene: TRBV11-2; CDR3 DNA: TGTGCCAGCAGCTTTCGGAACAATGAGCAGTTCTTC; CDR3 protein: CASSFRNNEQFF
J gene: TRBJ1-1; clone size: NA; D gene: NA; V gene: TRBV5-1; CDR3 DNA: TGCGCCAGCAGCTTAGGACAACCCGGAGGGGGCACTGAAGCTTTCTTT; CDR3 protein: CASSLGQPGGGTEAFF
J gene: TRBJ2-1; clone size: NA; D gene: TRBD1; V gene: TRBV6-1; CDR3 DNA: TGTGCCGGCAGTGGGAGTAGGGGGCCGGGTGAGCAGTTCTTC; CDR3 protein: CAGSGSRGPGEQFF